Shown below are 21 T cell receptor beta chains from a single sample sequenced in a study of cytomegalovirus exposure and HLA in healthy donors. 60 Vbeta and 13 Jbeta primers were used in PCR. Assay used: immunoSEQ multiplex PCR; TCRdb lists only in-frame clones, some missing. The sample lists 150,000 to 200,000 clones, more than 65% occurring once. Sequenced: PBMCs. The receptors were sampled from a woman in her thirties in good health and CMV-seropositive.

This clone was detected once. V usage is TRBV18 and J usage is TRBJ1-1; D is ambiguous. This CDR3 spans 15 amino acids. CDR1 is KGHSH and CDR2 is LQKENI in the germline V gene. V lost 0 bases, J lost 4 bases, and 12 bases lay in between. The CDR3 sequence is CASSPPGSRGTEAFF. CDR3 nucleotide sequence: TGTGCCAGCTCACCACCGGGCTCTCGGGGCACTGAAGCTTTCTTT.

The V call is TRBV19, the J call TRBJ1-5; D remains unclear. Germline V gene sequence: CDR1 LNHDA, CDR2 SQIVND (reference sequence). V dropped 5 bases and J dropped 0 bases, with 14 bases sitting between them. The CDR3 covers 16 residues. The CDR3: CASSPSGLSSNQPQHF. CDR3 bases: TGTGCCAGTAGTCCTTCTGGCTTATCTAGCAATCAGCCCCAGCATTTT.

CDR3 region: CASSSVDDAGFSTDTQYF. The CDR3 DNA follows: TGCGCCAGCAGCTCCGTTGATGACGCGGGGTTTAGCACAGATACGCAGTATTTT. The rearrangement links TRBV4-1 to TRBJ2-3, with D possibly TRBD2 on 6 matching bases. The CDR3 sequence is 18 residues long. V dropped 5 bases and J dropped 0 bases, with 21 bases sitting between them. In germline, CDR1 is MGHRA, CDR2 YSYEKL.

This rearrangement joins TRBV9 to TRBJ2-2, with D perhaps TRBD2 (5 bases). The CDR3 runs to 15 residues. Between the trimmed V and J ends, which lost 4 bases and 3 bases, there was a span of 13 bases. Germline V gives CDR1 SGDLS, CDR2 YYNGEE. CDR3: CASSPPGIYTGELFF. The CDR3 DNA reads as TGTGCCAGCAGCCCCCCCGGGATTTACACCGGGGAGCTGTTTTTT.

The CDR3 bases are TGTGCCAGCAGCTTAGCCTTCGGCAATCAGCCCCAGCATTTT. Its protein is CASSLAFGNQPQHF. The chain employs TRBV7-9 and TRBJ1-5, with D unclear. The germline V and J ends were trimmed by 0 bases and 2 bases, with 5 bases remaining between them. CDR3 size: 14 residues. Germline V CDR1 and CDR2: SEHNR, FQNEAQ (reference sequence).

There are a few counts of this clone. In DNA form, the CDR3 reads TGTGCCAGCAGCTTAGGTGCTGCGGGGGGGTACAATGAGCAGTTCTTC. The encoded protein is CASSLGAAGGYNEQFF. The chain joins TRBV11-1 to TRBJ2-1, with TRBD2 identical over 9 bases. V trimming: 1 base; J trimming: 4 bases; junction bases outside the gene matches: 5. The CDR3 has 16 amino acids. CDR1 is SGHAT, CDR2 FQDESV, per germline (reference sequence).

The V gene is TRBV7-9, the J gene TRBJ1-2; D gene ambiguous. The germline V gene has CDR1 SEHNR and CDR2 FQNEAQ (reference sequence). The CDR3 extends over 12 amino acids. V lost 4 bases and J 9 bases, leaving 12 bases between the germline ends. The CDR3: CASSSMVESYTF. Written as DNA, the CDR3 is TGTGCCAGCAGCTCCATGGTGGAGAGCTACACCTTC.

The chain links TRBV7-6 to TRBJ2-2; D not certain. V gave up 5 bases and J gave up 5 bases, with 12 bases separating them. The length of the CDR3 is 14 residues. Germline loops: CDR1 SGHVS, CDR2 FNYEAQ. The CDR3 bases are TGTGCCAGCAGCCTGACATTGAGAACCGGGGAGCTGTTTTTT. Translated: CASSLTLRTGELFF.

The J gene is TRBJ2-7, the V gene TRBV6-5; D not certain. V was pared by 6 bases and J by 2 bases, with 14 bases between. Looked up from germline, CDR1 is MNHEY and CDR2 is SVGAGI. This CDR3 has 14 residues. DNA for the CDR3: TGTGCCAGCAGGACACCCGGCCGTCCCTACGAGCAGTACTTC. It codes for CASRTPGRPYEQYF.

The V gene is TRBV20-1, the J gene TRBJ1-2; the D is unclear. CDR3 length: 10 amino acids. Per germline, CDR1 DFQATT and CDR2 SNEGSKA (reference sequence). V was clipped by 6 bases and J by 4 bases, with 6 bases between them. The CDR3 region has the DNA TGCAGTGCCGGTTTCTATGGCTACACCTTC. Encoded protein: CSAGFYGYTF.

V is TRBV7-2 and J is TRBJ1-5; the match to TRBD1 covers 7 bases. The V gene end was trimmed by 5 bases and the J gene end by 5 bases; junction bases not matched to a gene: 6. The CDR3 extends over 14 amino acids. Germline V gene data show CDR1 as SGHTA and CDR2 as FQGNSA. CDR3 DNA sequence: TGTGCCAGCAGCCCTTACAGGGGCCATCAGCCCCAGCATTTT. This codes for CASSPYRGHQPQHF.

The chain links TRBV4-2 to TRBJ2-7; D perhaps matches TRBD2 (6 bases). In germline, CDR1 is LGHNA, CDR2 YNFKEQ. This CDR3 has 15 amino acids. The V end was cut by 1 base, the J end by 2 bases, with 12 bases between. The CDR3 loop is CASSQGGGSAYEQYF. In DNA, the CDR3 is TGTGCCAGCAGCCAAGGGGGAGGTAGCGCCTACGAGCAGTACTTC.

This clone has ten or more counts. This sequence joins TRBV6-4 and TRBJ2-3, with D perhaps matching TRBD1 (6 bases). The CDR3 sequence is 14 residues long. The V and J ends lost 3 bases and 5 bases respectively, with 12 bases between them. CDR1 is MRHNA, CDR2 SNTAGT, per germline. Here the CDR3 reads CASSESGDEDTQYF. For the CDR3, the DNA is TGTGCCAGCAGTGAATCAGGGGACGAAGATACGCAGTATTTT.

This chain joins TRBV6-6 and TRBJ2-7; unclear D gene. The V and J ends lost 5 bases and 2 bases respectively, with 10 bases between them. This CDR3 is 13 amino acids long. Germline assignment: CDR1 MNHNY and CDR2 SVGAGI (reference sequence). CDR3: CASSPGFTYEQYF. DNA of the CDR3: TGTGCCAGCAGTCCCGGGTTCACCTACGAGCAGTACTTC.

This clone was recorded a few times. The CDR3 is CASSFVAGGNNEQFF. Written as DNA, the CDR3 is TGCGCCAGCAGCTTTGTCGCGGGAGGAAACAATGAGCAGTTCTTC. The rearrangement uses TRBV5-1 and TRBJ2-1; 8 positions agree with TRBD2. Germline CDR1 SGHRS, CDR2 YFSETQ. The CDR3 contains 15 residues. The V and J ends lost 2 bases and 5 bases, in that order; junction bases with no gene match: 6.

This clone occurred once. DNA for the CDR3: TGCGCCAGCAGCTTGGTGGCGACTAGCGGAGGAGCGCAGTTCTTC. Protein product: CASSLVATSGGAQFF. The chain is built from TRBV5-1 and TRBJ2-1; 9 nucleotides agree with TRBD2. J lost 12 bases, V lost 0 bases, and 10 bases had no gene match. CDR3 size: 15 residues. CDR1 SGHRS and CDR2 YFSETQ come from the germline V gene.

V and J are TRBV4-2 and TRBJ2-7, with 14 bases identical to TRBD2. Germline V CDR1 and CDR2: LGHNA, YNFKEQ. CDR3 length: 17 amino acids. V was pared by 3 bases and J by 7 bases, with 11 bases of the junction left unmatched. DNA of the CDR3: TGTGCCAGCAGCCAGGGTGTTAGGACTAGCGGGGGGTGGGAGCAGTACTTC. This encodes CASSQGVRTSGGWEQYF.

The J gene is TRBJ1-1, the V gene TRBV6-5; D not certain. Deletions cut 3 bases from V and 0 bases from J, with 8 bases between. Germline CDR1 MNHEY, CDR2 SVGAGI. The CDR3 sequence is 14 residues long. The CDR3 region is CASSYLPVNTEAFF. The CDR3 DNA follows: TGTGCCAGCAGTTATCTGCCAGTGAACACTGAAGCTTTCTTT.

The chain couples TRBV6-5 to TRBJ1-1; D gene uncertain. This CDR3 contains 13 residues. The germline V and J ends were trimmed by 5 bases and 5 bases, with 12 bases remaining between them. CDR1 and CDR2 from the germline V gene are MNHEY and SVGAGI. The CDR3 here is CASSDGSETEAFF. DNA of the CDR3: TGTGCCAGCAGTGACGGGTCGGAAACTGAAGCTTTCTTT.

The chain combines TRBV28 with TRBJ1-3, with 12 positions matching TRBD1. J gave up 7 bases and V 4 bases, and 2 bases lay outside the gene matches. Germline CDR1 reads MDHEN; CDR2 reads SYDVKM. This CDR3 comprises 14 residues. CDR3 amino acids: CASSSGQGANTIYF. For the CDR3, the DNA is TGTGCCAGCAGTTCGGGACAGGGGGCGAACACCATATATTTT. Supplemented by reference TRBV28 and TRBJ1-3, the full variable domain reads DVKVTQSSRYLVKRTGEKVFLECVQDMDHENMFWYRQDPGLGLRLIYFSYDVKMKEKGDIPEGYSVSREKKERFSLILESASTNQTSMYLCASSSGQGANTIYFGEGSWLTVV.

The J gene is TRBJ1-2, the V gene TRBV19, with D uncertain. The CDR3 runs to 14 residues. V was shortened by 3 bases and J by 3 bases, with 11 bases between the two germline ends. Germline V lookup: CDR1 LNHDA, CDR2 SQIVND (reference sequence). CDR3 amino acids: CASSIDLSYYGYTF. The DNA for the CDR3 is TGTGCCAGTAGTATCGACTTGAGCTACTATGGCTACACCTTC.